The source of this T cell receptor (beta chain) is a study of blood T cell repertoires in COVID-19. In the authors' workflow: Nucleated cell number was recorded as an estimate derived from reference gene primer amplification. Method: immunoSEQ multiplex PCR; TCRdb's copy keeps in-frame clones and lacks some. That table is the source of V, J and clone size, and D and trimming were worked out from the DNA. The repertoire has about 280,000 clones, approximately 88% of them found once; the top ten carry 6% to 7%. This clone was detected once. Living in about two dozen US areas, the participants were between roughly 18 and 90 years of age. Germline V CDR1 and CDR2: KGHSH, LQKENI. Trimming at V came to 3 bases and at J to 2 bases, leaving 4 bases not matched to a gene. This CDR3 has 16 residues.

This sequence originates from a woman in her 40s who had recovered from COVID-19. Material for sequencing was PBMCs or T cells enriched from blood (not recorded which). This rearrangement joins TRBV18 to TRBJ1-1; TRBD1 matches 12 bases. This CDR3 is CASSPSGTGGNTEAFF. In DNA form, the CDR3 reads TGTGCCAGCTCACCCTCCGGGACAGGGGGCAACACTGAAGCTTTCTTT.